This TCR beta chain was recorded in a study of blood T cell repertoires in COVID-19. Overall study context: The cDNA or gDNA used as material had been derived from T cells, B-cell-depleted T cells, or PBMCs.

The table lists this clone with a few counts. V lost 7 bases and J lost 9, with 19 bases in between. CDR1 and CDR2 from the germline V gene are MNHEY and SVGAGI. The CDR3 runs to 13 residues. Only in-frame clones appear in the TCRdb table, and some are missing; sequencing was by immunoSEQ multiplex PCR. The profile shows more than 200,000 clones, approximately 86% of them singletons. The sequenced material came from peripheral blood. The receptor comes from a woman in her sixties or seventies with COVID-19, enrolled during active disease. The rearrangement uses TRBV6-5 and TRBJ2-7; D is possibly TRBD2 (5 bases). CDR3: CASTGSPGGAQYF. CDR3 DNA: TGTGCCAGCACGGGGAGTCCAGGAGGCGCGCAGTACTTC.